The TCR beta chain described here comes from a study of T cell responses to AZD1222 COVID-19 vaccine. Study-level results: Clonal diversity may have been underestimated in mostly white British donors. Across the whole spike, CD4 TCRs peaked at regions 160-218 and 743-854. Two AZD1222 doses significantly raised spike-specific TCR breadth and depth over controls.

Method: immunoSEQ multiplex PCR; TCRdb's copy keeps in-frame clones and lacks some. The table has about 97,000 clones, about 88% seen once. This clone appeared a few times. No antigen is known for it. Germline CDR1 MNHEY, CDR2 SMNVEV (reference sequence). Losses at the gene ends were 5 bases for V and 4 bases for J; bases not matched to a gene: 5. The CDR3 runs to 14 residues. This material consisted of peripheral blood, taken on day 0 of AZD1222 vaccination. V usage is TRBV27 and J usage is TRBJ1-3; TRBD1 matches 7 bases. This receptor was obtained from an adult in good health. For the CDR3, the DNA is TGTGCCAGCAGTCCCCAGGGGGGGGGAAACACCATATATTTT. Protein sequence: CASSPQGGGNTIYF.